Detailed here is one T cell receptor (beta chain). Its antigen is undetermined. At the DNA level, this CDR3 is encoded by other sequences in the same sample as well. The data derive from a study of shared clonotypes between healthy human individuals. The study's findings and limits: Memory subsets had estimated richness that was generally smaller than that of naive subsets. It was the non-shared clonotypes that had lower generation probabilities than clonotypes shared by all four donors.

The healthy adult donors were HIV-negative and reported no recent acute infections or vaccinations. TCRdb's copy holds only in-frame clones and misses some; the assay was immunoSEQ multiplex PCR. The data hold more than 2,000,000 clones, with 93% observed a single time. The V end was cut by 0 bases, the J end by 4 bases, with 7 bases between. Germline CDR1 reads SGHRS; CDR2 reads YFSETQ. The CDR3 sequence is 14 residues long. This clonotype was obtained from a man between 18 and 29 years old in good health. Some clones in this sample may be carry-over from other donors' samples. The chain employs TRBV5-1 and TRBJ2-2; D gene unclear. Sequenced material: naive CD4+ T cells from PBMCs. The subset here: CD45RA+ positively selected. CDR3 in DNA: TGCGCCAGCAGCTTGGTTGGAACCACCGGGGAGCTGTTTTTT. This gives the protein CASSLVGTTGELFF.